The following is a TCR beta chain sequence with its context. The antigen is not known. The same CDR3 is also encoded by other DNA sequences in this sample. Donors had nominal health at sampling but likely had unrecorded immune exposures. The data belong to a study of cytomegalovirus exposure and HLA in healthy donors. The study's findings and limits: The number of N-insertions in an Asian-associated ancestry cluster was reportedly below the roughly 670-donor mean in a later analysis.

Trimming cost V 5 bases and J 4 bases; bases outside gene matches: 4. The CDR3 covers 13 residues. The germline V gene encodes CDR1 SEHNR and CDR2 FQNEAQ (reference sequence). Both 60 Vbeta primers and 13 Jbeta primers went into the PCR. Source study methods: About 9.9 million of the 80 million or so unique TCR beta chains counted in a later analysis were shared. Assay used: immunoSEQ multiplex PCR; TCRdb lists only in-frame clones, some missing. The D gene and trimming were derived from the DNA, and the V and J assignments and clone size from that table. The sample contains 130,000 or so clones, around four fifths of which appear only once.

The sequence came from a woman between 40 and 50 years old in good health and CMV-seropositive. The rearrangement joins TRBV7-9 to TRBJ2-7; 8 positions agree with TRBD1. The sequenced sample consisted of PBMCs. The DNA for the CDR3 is TGTGCCAGCAGCCCCGGGACAGGTTACGAGCAGTACTTC. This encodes CASSPGTGYEQYF.